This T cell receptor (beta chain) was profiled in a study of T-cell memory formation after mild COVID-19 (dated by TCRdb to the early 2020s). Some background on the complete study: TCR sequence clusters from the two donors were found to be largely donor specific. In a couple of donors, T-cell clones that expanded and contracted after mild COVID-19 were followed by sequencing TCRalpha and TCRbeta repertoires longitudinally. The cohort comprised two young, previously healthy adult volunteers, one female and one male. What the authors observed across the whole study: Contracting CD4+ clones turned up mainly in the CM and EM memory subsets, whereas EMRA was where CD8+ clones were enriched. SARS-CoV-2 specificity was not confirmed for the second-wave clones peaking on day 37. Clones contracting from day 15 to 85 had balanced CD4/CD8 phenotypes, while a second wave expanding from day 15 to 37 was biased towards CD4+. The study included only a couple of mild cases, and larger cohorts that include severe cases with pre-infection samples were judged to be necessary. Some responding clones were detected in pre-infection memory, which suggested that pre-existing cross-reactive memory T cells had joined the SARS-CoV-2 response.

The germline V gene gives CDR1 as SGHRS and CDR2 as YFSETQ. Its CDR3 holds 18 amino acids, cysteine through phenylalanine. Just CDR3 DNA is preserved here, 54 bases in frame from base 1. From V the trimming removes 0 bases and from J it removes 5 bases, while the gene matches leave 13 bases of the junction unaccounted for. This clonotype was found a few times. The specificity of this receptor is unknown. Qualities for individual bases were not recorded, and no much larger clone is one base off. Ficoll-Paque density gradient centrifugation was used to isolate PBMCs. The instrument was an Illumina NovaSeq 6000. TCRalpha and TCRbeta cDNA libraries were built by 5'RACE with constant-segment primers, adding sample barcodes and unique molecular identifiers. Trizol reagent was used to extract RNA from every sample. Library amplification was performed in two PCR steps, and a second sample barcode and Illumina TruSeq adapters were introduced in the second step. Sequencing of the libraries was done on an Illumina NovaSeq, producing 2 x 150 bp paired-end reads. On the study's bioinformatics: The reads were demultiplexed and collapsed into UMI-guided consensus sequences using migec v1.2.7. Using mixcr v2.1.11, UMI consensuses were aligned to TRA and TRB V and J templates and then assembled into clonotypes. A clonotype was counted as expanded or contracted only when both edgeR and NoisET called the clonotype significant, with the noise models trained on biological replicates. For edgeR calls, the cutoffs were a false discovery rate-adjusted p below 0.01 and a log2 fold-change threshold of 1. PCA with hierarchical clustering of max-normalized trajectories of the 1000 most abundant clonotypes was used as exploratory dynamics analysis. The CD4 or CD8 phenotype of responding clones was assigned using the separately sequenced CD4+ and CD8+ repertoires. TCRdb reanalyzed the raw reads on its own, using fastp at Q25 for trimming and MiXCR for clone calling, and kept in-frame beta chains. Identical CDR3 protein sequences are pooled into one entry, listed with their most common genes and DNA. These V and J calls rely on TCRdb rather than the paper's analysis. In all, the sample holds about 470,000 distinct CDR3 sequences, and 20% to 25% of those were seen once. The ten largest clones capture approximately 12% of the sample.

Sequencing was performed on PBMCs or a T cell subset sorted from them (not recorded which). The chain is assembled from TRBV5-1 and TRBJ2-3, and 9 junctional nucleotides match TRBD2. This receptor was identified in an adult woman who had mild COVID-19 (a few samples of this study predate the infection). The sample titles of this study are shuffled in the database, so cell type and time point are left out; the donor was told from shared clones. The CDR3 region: CASSLGGGLAAVGDTQYF. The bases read TGCGCCAGCAGCTTGGGAGGGGGACTAGCAGCAGTTGGAGATACGCAGTATTTT.